Listed below are T cell receptor beta chains from one sample, sequenced in a study of vaccination and CD4 T cells after COVID-19. Their recognized antigens are unknown. Using its own MiXCR run on the PCR reads, TCRdb lists one record per CDR3 protein. Here the sample spans about 20,000 distinct CDR3 sequences, about 44% being singletons. The source material was CD4+ T cells from blood, cultured in vitro. The receptors derive from a human donor who had recovered from COVID-19. Each CDR3 is given with its conserved first and last residue. D genes are given only for firm matches. Not every row has a clone size; where given, it reads once, few, many or a size class.

j_call clone_size v_call d_call cdr3_aa cdr3_nt
TRBJ2-2 once TRBV20-1 NA CSAPYNGELFF TGCAGTGCTCCTTATAACGGGGAGCTGTTTTTT
TRBJ1-1 NA TRBV19 NA CASSLQGDRNTEAFF TGTGCCAGTAGTCTACAGGGAGACAGGAACACTGAAGCTTTCTTT
TRBJ1-2 NA TRBV7-2 TRBD1 CASSLGGTGAARGYTF TGTGCCAGCAGCTTAGGGGGGACAGGCGCGGCGCGAGGCTACACCTTC
TRBJ1-1 NA TRBV20-1 TRBD1 CSVPRTQTGVAFF TGCAGTGTCCCCCGAACCCAAACAGGGGTGGCTTTCTTT
TRBJ2-2 NA TRBV19 NA CASTSLSGELFF TGTGCGAGCACTTCGTTATCCGGGGAGCTGTTTTTT
TRBJ2-1 NA TRBV12-3/TRBV12-4 TRBD2 CASLHPSFGAGGEQFF TGTGCCAGCCTCCACCCGAGTTTCGGAGCGGGAGGTGAGCAGTTCTTC
TRBJ2-1 NA TRBV6-1 TRBD1 CASTQWDSEQFF TGTGCCAGCACCCAATGGGACAGCGAGCAGTTCTTC
TRBJ1-2 few TRBV12-3/TRBV12-4 NA CASSFRRGNYGYTF TGTGCCAGCAGTTTTCGCAGGGGTAACTATGGCTACACCTTC
TRBJ1-4 NA TRBV28 TRBD1 CASSYQGQANEKLFF TGTGCCAGCAGTTATCAGGGACAGGCTAATGAAAAACTGTTTTTT
TRBJ2-1 NA TRBV20-1 TRBD2 CSASLPSGRSYDEQFF TGCAGTGCTAGTCTGCCCAGCGGGAGAAGTTACGATGAGCAGTTCTTC
TRBJ2-7 NA TRBV7-9 NA CASSLLGQLEEYF TGTGCCAGCAGCTTACTGGGGCAGTTGGAGGAGTACTTC
TRBJ1-1 NA TRBV5-1 TRBD1 CASTPRPQGFTEAFF TGCGCCAGCACCCCGAGGCCACAGGGGTTCACTGAAGCTTTCTTT
TRBJ2-7 few TRBV27 TRBD1 CASSPGTGGNYEQYF TGTGCCAGCAGTCCCGGGACAGGGGGGAACTACGAGCAGTACTTC
TRBJ2-7 once TRBV7-3 TRBD1 CASSKGTGRSYEQYF TGTGCCAGCAGCAAAGGGACAGGGAGGTCCTACGAGCAGTACTTC
TRBJ2-1 few TRBV20-1 NA CSVRADGDYNEQFF TGCAGTGTCAGGGCGGATGGGGATTACAATGAGCAGTTCTTC
TRBJ2-2 NA TRBV7-7 TRBD1 CASSSSLSRGPRPGELFF TGTGCTAGCAGCTCCAGCCTTAGTAGGGGGCCGAGGCCCGGGGAGCTGTTTTTT
TRBJ2-7 NA TRBV18 TRBD2 CASSPRTSGIDSYEQYF TGTGCCAGCTCACCAAGGACTAGCGGCATAGACTCCTACGAGCAGTACTTC
TRBJ2-3 NA TRBV2 NA CASRRTADTQYF TGTGCCAGCAGACGGACGGCAGATACGCAGTATTTT
TRBJ2-7 few TRBV10-3 TRBD2 CAIRGTSGIEQYF TGTGCCATCAGGGGGACTAGCGGGATCGAGCAGTACTTC
TRBJ2-3 NA TRBV14 NA CASSQDLTQYF TGTGCCAGCAGCCAAGACCTTACGCAGTATTTT
TRBJ1-1 few TRBV2 NA CASSAPTGTEAFF TGTGCCAGCAGCGCGCCGACTGGGACTGAAGCTTTCTTT
TRBJ1-1 few TRBV30 TRBD1 CAWDRGGAFF TGTGCCTGGGACAGGGGGGGAGCTTTCTTT
TRBJ1-2 NA TRBV6-1 NA CATRRGYGYTF TGTGCCACCCGTAGGGGCTATGGCTACACCTTC
TRBJ2-6 few TRBV6-5 NA CASSYEGAGANVLTF TGTGCCAGCAGTTACGAGGGCGCTGGGGCCAACGTCCTGACTTTC
TRBJ2-5 few TRBV7-9 NA CASSPGLPSYQETQYF TGTGCCAGCAGTCCGGGACTCCCCTCGTACCAAGAGACCCAGTACTTC
TRBJ2-1 once TRBV14 NA CASSLDLDNEQFF TGTGCCAGCAGCCTTGATCTTGACAATGAGCAGTTCTTC
TRBJ1-3 NA TRBV27 TRBD1 CASSLSWVTGGRNTIYF TGTGCCAGCAGTTTATCGTGGGTTACAGGGGGTCGGAACACCATATATTTT
TRBJ1-2 NA TRBV6-1 TRBD1 CASSRTGGDGYTF TGTGCCAGCAGTCGGACAGGGGGCGATGGCTACACCTTC
TRBJ1-2 few TRBV19 TRBD1 CASTTGVNYGYTF TGTGCCAGTACTACAGGGGTTAACTATGGCTACACCTTC
TRBJ2-7 few TRBV6-2/TRBV6-3 NA CASTSLWGPSYEQYF TGTGCCAGCACCTCTCTGTGGGGTCCCTCCTACGAGCAGTACTTC
TRBJ2-3 NA TRBV20-1 TRBD2 CSARDGGLAGLLTSTDTQYF TGCAGTGCTAGAGATGGGGGACTAGCGGGTTTACTCACTAGCACAGATACGCAGTATTTT
TRBJ2-3 NA TRBV7-3 NA CASSLDGYTQYF TGTGCCAGCAGCTTAGACGGGTACACGCAGTATTTT
TRBJ2-7 NA TRBV12-3/TRBV12-4 TRBD1 CASSPQVFGTGSYEQYF TGTGCCAGCAGTCCCCAAGTATTCGGGACAGGGTCCTACGAGCAGTACTTC
TRBJ2-2 few TRBV20-1 NA CSARGGGSNTGELFF TGCAGTGCTAGAGGGGGCGGATCGAACACCGGGGAGCTGTTTTTT
TRBJ1-1 NA TRBV28 NA CASATFGALNTEAFF TGTGCCAGCGCAACCTTTGGGGCCTTGAACACTGAAGCTTTCTTT
TRBJ1-5 few TRBV2 TRBD1 CASRTGLSNQPQHF TGTGCCAGCAGGACAGGGCTTAGCAATCAGCCCCAGCATTTT
TRBJ2-3 once TRBV7-3 TRBD1 CASSKTGGSDTQYF TGTGCCAGCAGCAAGACAGGGGGCTCAGATACGCAGTATTTT
TRBJ1-5 few TRBV2 NA CASGRDPNQPQHF TGTGCCAGCGGCCGGGACCCCAATCAGCCCCAGCATTTT
TRBJ2-3 once TRBV20-1 TRBD2 CSARELLADTDTQYF TGCAGTGCTAGAGAACTACTAGCGGACACAGATACGCAGTATTTT
TRBJ1-6 once TRBV6-5 NA CASSYSEPADSPLHF TGTGCCAGCAGTTATTCGGAGCCCGCGGATTCACCCCTCCACTTT
TRBJ1-1 NA TRBV20-1 NA CSARDPGNTEAFF TGCAGTGCTAGAGATCCAGGGAACACTGAAGCTTTCTTT
TRBJ2-7 few TRBV5-1 NA CATKGAGNHEQYF TGCGCCACGAAAGGGGCAGGGAACCACGAGCAGTACTTC
TRBJ1-1 once TRBV4-1 NA CASSQDSLAGARMNTEAFF TGCGCCAGCAGCCAAGATTCTTTAGCAGGGGCCCGGATGAACACTGAAGCTTTCTTT
TRBJ2-2 NA TRBV12-3/TRBV12-4 TRBD2 CASTLTSGITGELFF TGTGCCAGCACTCTGACTAGCGGGATAACCGGGGAGCTGTTTTTT
TRBJ2-3 NA TRBV15 TRBD2 CATSMSLAGRGDTQYF TGTGCCACCAGCATGTCCCTAGCGGGGAGGGGGGATACGCAGTATTTT